These T cell receptor beta chains were read from a single sample in a study of control samples from healthy donors and cancer patients. Using immunoSEQ multiplex PCR, the repertoire was profiled, and TCRdb retains in-frame clones only, with some absent. The sample includes some 49,000 clones, approximately 83% of them seen just once. Sequenced material: PBMCs. These receptors all come from a woman aged 50 to 60 with lung cancer. The CDR3 runs from the conserved cysteine through the conserved F or W. A D gene is named only where the DNA matches it firmly. Not all rows give a size; the values are once, few, many and, for expanded clones, a class.

abundance	j_gene	v_gene	d_gene	CDR3nt	CDR3aa
few	TRBJ2-7	TRBV19	TRBD2	TGTGCCAGTAGGCCCCGCGGCGGGGGGGCCCGGGAGCAGTACTTC	CASRPRGGGAREQYF
NA	TRBJ1-4	TRBV4-2	NA	TGTGCCAGCAGCCCCGATGAGCAGGAAACTGAAAAACTGTTTTTT	CASSPDEQETEKLFF
NA	TRBJ2-7	TRBV27	NA	TGTGCCAGCAGTATGCAGGGTCCCCTCTACGAGCAGTACTTC	CASSMQGPLYEQYF
once	TRBJ2-3	TRBV14	NA	TGTGCCAGCAGCCAACACCCTCTCGGAGATACGCAGTATTTT	CASSQHPLGDTQYF
NA	TRBJ1-5	TRBV30	NA	TGTGCCTGGAGTTTAACAGGGAATCAGCCCCAGCATTTT	CAWSLTGNQPQHF
NA	TRBJ1-1	TRBV6-6	NA	TGTGCCAGCAAAGAGAGCGAAGCTTTCTTT	CASKESEAFF
NA	TRBJ1-1	TRBV18	TRBD1	TGTGCCAGCTCACCAGAGGCAGGGGGGTGGACTGAAGCTTTCTTT	CASSPEAGGWTEAFF
medium-sized	TRBJ1-1	TRBV6-5	NA	TGTGCCACTCGCGGAAGGGGCACTGAAGCTTTCTTT	CATRGRGTEAFF
few	TRBJ1-6	TRBV6-2/TRBV6-3	NA	TGTGCCAGCAGCTTTACATCATCTGCCGTTTCACCCCTCCACTTT	CASSFTSSAVSPLHF
NA	TRBJ2-2	TRBV7-2	NA	TGTGCCAGCAGCTCCCCGGCGGGGGAGCTGTTTTTT	CASSSPAGELFF
NA	TRBJ2-3	TRBV5-1	NA	TGCGCCAGCAGCTTGGCGCGCCGGCCCACAGATACGCAGTATTTT	CASSLARRPTDTQYF
NA	TRBJ1-6	TRBV18	NA	TGTGCCAGCTCCGCCGGGACGGGGAATTCACCCCTCCACTTT	CASSAGTGNSPLHF
NA	TRBJ1-2	TRBV5-1	TRBD1	TGCGCCAGCACCATTGGGACAGGAGGAAACTATGGCTACACCTTC	CASTIGTGGNYGYTF
few	TRBJ2-1	TRBV3-1/TRBV3-2	TRBD2	TGTGCCAGCAGCCATGGCCCCAGCGGGGGCGCCTACAATGAGCAGTTCTTC	CASSHGPSGGAYNEQFF
NA	TRBJ2-2	TRBV3-1/TRBV3-2	NA	TGTGCCAGCAGCCAAGCTGGGGACTGGCACGGGGAGCTGTTTTTT	CASSQAGDWHGELFF
NA	TRBJ2-3	TRBV2	NA	TGTGCCAGCAGTGAAAATCCGGGGGTCACAGATACGCAGTATTTT	CASSENPGVTDTQYF